This paragraph covers one T cell receptor (beta chain) sequence. The source of the sample is a study of blood T cell repertoires in COVID-19. Assay used: immunoSEQ multiplex PCR; TCRdb lists only in-frame clones, some missing. The sample includes 310,000 or so clones, 90% to 95% of them seen just once. This CDR3 spans 17 amino acids. V was pared by 0 bases and J by 0 bases, with 13 bases between. Germline V gene sequence: CDR1 SGHRS, CDR2 YFSETQ. The J gene is TRBJ2-1, the V gene TRBV5-1, with D uncertain. The sequenced sample consisted of peripheral blood. The source of this sequence is a woman in her 30s with COVID-19, enrolled during active disease. The CDR3 loop reads CASSLVFEAGSYNEQFF. For the CDR3, the DNA is TGCGCCAGCAGCTTGGTCTTTGAAGCTGGCTCCTACAATGAGCAGTTCTTC.